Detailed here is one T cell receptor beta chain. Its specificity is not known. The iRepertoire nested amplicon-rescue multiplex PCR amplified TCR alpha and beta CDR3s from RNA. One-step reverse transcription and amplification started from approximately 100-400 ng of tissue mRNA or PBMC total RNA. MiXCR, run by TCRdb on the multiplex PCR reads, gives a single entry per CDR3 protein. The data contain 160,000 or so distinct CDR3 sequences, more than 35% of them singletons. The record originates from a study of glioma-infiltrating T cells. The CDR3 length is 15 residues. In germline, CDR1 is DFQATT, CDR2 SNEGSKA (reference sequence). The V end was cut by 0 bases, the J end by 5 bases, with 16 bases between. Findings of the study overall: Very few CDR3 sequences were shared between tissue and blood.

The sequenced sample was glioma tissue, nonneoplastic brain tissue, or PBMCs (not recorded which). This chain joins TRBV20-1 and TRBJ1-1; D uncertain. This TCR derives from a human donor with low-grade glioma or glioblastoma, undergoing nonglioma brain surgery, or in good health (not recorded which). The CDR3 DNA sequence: TGCAGTGCTAGAGAGGGCTGTGGGAGCAATACTGAAGCTTTCTTT. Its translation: CSAREGCGSNTEAFF.